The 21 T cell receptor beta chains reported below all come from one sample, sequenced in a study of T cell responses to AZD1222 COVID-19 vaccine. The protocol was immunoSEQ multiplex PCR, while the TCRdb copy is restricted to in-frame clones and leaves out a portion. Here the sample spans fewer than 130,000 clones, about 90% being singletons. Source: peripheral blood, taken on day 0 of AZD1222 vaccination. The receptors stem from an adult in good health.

The CDR3 sequence is CASSPGLAGATDTQYF. CDR3 nucleotide sequence: TGTGCCAGCAGCCCGGGACTAGCGGGGGCCACAGATACGCAGTATTTT. The V and J genes are TRBV5-8 and TRBJ2-3; 14 bases agree with TRBD2. V lost 4 bases and J lost 2; bases outside the gene matches: 3. The CDR3 runs 16 residues. Germline V gene data show CDR1 as SGHTS and CDR2 as YDEGEE.

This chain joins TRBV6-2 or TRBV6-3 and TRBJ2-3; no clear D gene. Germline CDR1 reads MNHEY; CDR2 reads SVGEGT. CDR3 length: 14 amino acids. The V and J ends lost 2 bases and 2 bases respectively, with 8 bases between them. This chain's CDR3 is CASSYLGATDTQYF. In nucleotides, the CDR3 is TGTGCCAGCAGTTACCTCGGAGCCACAGATACGCAGTATTTT.

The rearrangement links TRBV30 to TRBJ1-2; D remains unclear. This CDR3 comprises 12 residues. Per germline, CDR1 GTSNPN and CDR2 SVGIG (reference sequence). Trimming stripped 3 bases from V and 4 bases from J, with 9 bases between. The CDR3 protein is CAWSPGLYGYTF. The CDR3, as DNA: TGTGCCTGGAGCCCCGGCCTCTATGGCTACACCTTC.

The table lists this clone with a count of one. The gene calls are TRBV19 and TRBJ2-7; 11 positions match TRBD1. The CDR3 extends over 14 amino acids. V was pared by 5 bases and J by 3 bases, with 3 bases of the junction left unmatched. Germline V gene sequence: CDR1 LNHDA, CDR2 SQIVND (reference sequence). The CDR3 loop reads CASSQGQGDYEQYF. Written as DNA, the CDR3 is TGTGCCAGTAGTCAGGGACAGGGGGACTACGAGCAGTACTTC.

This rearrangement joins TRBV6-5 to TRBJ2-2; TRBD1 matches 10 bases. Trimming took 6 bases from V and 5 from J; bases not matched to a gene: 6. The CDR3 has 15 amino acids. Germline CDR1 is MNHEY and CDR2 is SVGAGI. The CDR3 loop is CASRSRDRGTGELFF. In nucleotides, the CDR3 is TGTGCCAGCAGAAGTCGGGACAGGGGTACCGGGGAGCTGTTTTTT.

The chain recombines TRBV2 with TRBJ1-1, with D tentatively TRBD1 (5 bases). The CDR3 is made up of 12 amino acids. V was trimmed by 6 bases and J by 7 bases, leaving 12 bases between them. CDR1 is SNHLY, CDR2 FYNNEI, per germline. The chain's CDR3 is CASRGRAGEAFF. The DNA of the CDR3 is TGTGCCAGCAGGGGGCGAGCGGGTGAAGCTTTCTTT.

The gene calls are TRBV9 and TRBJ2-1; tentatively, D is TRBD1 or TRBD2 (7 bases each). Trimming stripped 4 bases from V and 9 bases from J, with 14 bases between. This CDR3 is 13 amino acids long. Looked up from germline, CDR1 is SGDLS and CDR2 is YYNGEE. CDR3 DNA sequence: TGTGCCAGCAGCCCAGGGGGGGGAAGTGAGCAGTTCTTC. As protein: CASSPGGGSEQFF.

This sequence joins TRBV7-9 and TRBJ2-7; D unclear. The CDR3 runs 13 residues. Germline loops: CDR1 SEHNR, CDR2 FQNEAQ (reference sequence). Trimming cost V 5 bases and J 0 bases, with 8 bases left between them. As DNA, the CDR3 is TGTGCCAGCAGCCCGGCACCCTCCTACGAGCAGTACTTC. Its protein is CASSPAPSYEQYF.

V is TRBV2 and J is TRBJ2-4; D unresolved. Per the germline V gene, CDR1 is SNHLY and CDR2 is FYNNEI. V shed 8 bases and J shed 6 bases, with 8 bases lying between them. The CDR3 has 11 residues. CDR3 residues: CASGQANIQYF. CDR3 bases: TGTGCCAGCGGCCAGGCAAACATTCAGTACTTC.

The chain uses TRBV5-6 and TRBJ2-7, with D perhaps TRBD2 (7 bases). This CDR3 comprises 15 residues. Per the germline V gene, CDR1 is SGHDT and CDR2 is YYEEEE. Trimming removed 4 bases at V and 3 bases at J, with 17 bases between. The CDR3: CASSPQAGAHYEQYF. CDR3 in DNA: TGTGCCAGCAGCCCCCAGGCGGGGGCCCACTACGAGCAGTACTTC.

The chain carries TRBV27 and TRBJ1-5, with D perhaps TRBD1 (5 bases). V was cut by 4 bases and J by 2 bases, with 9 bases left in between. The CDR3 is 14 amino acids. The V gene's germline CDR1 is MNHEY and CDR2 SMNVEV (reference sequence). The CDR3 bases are TGTGCCAGCAGTTACGGGGGTGGCAATCAGCCCCAGCATTTT. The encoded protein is CASSYGGGNQPQHF.

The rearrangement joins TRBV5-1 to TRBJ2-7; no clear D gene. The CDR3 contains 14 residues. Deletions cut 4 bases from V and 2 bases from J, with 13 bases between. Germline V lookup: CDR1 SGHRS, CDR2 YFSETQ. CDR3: CASSRLAATYEQYF. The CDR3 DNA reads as TGCGCCAGCAGCCGGCTGGCCGCTACCTACGAGCAGTACTTC.

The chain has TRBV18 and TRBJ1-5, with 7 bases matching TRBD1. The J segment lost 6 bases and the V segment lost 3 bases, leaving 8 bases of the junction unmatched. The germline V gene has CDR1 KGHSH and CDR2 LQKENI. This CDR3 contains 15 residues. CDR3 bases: TGTGCCAGCTCACCTACCAGGGGGGTAGGTCAGCCCCAGCATTTT. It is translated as CASSPTRGVGQPQHF.

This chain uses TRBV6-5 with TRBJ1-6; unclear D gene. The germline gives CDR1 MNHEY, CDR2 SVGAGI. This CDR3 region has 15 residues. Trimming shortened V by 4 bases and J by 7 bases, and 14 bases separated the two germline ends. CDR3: CASSFFGRRNSPLHF. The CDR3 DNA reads TGTGCCAGCAGTTTCTTCGGACGAAGGAATTCACCCCTCCACTTT.

CDR3 amino acids: CASSPFFPRGGVFF. The CDR3 coding sequence is TGTGCCAGCAGCCCCTTCTTCCCCCGTGGTGGAGTTTTCTTT. The V and J genes are TRBV7-8 and TRBJ1-1; D gene uncertain. Trimming took off 5 bases at V and 13 bases at J, with 23 bases between the two ends. Germline V gene data show CDR1 as SGHVS and CDR2 as FQNEAQ. The CDR3 loop spans 14 amino acids.

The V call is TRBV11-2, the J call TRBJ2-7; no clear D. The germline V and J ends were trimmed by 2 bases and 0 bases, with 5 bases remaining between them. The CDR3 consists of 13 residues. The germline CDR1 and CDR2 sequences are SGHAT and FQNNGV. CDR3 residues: CASSLTNSYEQYF. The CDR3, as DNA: TGTGCCAGCAGCTTAACGAACTCCTACGAGCAGTACTTC.

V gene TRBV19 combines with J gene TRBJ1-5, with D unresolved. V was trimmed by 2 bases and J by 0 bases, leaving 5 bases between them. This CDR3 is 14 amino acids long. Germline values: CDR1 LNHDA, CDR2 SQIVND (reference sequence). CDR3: CASSIRYSNQPQHF. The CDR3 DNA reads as TGTGCCAGTAGTATAAGATATAGCAATCAGCCCCAGCATTTT.

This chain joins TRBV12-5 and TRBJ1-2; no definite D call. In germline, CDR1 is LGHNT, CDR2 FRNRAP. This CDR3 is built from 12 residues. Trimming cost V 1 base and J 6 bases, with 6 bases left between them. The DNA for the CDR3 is TGTGCTAGTGGTTTGGACAAACATGGCTACACCTTC. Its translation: CASGLDKHGYTF.

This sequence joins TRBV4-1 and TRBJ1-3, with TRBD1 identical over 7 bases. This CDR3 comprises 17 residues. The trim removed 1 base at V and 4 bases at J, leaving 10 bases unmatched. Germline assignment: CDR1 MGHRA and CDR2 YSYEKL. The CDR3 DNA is TGCGCCAGCAGCCAAGCTCTTACAGGGGCTTCGGGAAACACCATATATTTT. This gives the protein CASSQALTGASGNTIYF.

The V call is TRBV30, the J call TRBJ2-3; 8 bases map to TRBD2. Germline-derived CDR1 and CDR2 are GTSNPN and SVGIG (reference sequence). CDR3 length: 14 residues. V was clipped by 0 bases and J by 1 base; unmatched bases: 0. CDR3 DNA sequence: TGTGCCTGGAGTGTACTAGCGGGCACAGATACGCAGTATTTT. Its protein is CAWSVLAGTDTQYF. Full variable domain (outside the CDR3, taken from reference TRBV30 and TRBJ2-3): SQTIHQWPATLVQPVGSPLSLECTVEGTSNPNLYWYRQAAGRGLQLLFYSVGIGQISSEVPQNLSASRPQDRQFILSSKKLLLSDSGFYLCAWSVLAGTDTQYFGPGTRLTVL.

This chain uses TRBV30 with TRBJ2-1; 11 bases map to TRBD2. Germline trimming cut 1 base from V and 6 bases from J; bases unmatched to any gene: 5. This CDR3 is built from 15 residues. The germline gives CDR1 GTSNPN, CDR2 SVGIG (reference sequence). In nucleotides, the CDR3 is TGTGCCTGGAGTGAGCTAGCGGGGGGCTTCAATGAGCAGTTCTTC. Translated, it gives CAWSELAGGFNEQFF.